A selection of T cell receptor beta chains follows, all from one sample in a study of graft-versus-host responses after intestinal transplantation. Their antigen targets remain unknown. The method was immunoSEQ multiplex PCR; TCRdb's version includes in-frame clones alone and lacks a portion of them. This sample yields approximately 90,000 clones, of which just over 90% are seen a single time; about 6.3% belongs to the top ten. The sample was unstimulated CD8+ T cells sorted from spleen or lymph node cells, taken before intestinal transplant. Receptor source: a human donor who received an intestinal transplant. Each CDR3 is given with its conserved first and last residue. Each record gives: V gene, D gene, clone size, J gene, CDR3 DNA, CDR3 protein. A D gene is named only where the DNA matches it firmly. A clone size is listed for some rows: how often the clone was seen (once, few, many), or a class if it is expanded.

v_gene: TRBV27; d_gene: -; abundance: -; j_gene: TRBJ1-2; CDR3nt: TGTGCCAGCAGAAGGAAGGGGGGGCAGCGTCTTGGCTACACCTTC; CDR3aa: CASRRKGGQRLGYTF
v_gene: TRBV13; d_gene: -; abundance: -; j_gene: TRBJ1-2; CDR3nt: TGTGCCAGCAGGCCGGACTCGACTAACTATGGCTACACCTTC; CDR3aa: CASRPDSTNYGYTF
v_gene: TRBV6-6; d_gene: -; abundance: few; j_gene: TRBJ2-7; CDR3nt: TGTGCCAGCAGTTACTGGGGTGACGAGCAGTACTTC; CDR3aa: CASSYWGDEQYF
v_gene: TRBV9; d_gene: TRBD1; abundance: -; j_gene: TRBJ1-1; CDR3nt: TGTGCCAGCACCAAGGACAGGGGTGCCACTGAAGCTTTCTTT; CDR3aa: CASTKDRGATEAFF
v_gene: TRBV11-3; d_gene: TRBD1; abundance: -; j_gene: TRBJ2-7; CDR3nt: TGTGCCAGCAGCCTAACCGGGACAGGGGAGTATCGGTCGTACTACGAGCAGTACTTC; CDR3aa: CASSLTGTGEYRSYYEQYF
v_gene: TRBV7-9; d_gene: -; abundance: once; j_gene: TRBJ2-7; CDR3nt: TGTGCCAGCAGCCCCTCGACAGGTATGAGCTCCTACGAGCAGTACTTC; CDR3aa: CASSPSTGMSSYEQYF
v_gene: TRBV9; d_gene: TRBD1; abundance: once; j_gene: TRBJ2-3; CDR3nt: TGTGCCAGCAGCGAGTGGGGGACAGACACAGATACGCAGTATTTT; CDR3aa: CASSEWGTDTDTQYF
v_gene: TRBV10-3; d_gene: -; abundance: few; j_gene: TRBJ2-7; CDR3nt: TGTGCCATCCTTGTAGACGGCAGATACGAGCAGTACTTC; CDR3aa: CAILVDGRYEQYF
v_gene: TRBV4-2; d_gene: TRBD1; abundance: -; j_gene: TRBJ2-1; CDR3nt: TGTGCCAGCAGCCAAGATCCGGGGACAGGGGTCGATGAGCAGTTCTTC; CDR3aa: CASSQDPGTGVDEQFF
v_gene: TRBV5-1; d_gene: -; abundance: -; j_gene: TRBJ1-1; CDR3nt: TGCGCCAGCAGCTTGGTAGCAGGGGAGGGAGACACTGAAGCTTTCTTT; CDR3aa: CASSLVAGEGDTEAFF
v_gene: TRBV5-4; d_gene: -; abundance: -; j_gene: TRBJ2-7; CDR3nt: TGTGCCAGCAGCTCGACAGGCTACGAGCAGTACTTC; CDR3aa: CASSSTGYEQYF
v_gene: TRBV6-1; d_gene: -; abundance: few; j_gene: TRBJ2-7; CDR3nt: TGTGCCAGCAGTGATTGGGGGAGCTCCTACGAGCAGTACTTC; CDR3aa: CASSDWGSSYEQYF
v_gene: TRBV6-4; d_gene: TRBD1; abundance: once; j_gene: TRBJ2-7; CDR3nt: TGTGCCAGCAGCTACAGGGGGCGATTCGAGCAGTACTTC; CDR3aa: CASSYRGRFEQYF
v_gene: TRBV28; d_gene: -; abundance: -; j_gene: TRBJ2-7; CDR3nt: TGTGCCAGCAGTTCGACCCTCGTATTCTACGAGCAGTACTTC; CDR3aa: CASSSTLVFYEQYF
v_gene: TRBV4-1; d_gene: -; abundance: once; j_gene: TRBJ2-3; CDR3nt: TGCGCCAGCAGCCAAGATTCACCGGGGGGCTGGGCATATACGCAGTATTTT; CDR3aa: CASSQDSPGGWAYTQYF
v_gene: TRBV28; d_gene: -; abundance: -; j_gene: TRBJ2-2; CDR3nt: TGTGCCAGCAGTTTTACTCAGTTCACCGGGGAGCTGTTTTTT; CDR3aa: CASSFTQFTGELFF
v_gene: TRBV7-9; d_gene: TRBD2; abundance: -; j_gene: TRBJ2-2; CDR3nt: TGTGCCAGCAGCTTCGAACTAGCGGGAGGGCCGGTCACCGGGGAGCTGTTTTTT; CDR3aa: CASSFELAGGPVTGELFF
v_gene: TRBV6-1; d_gene: -; abundance: -; j_gene: TRBJ2-1; CDR3nt: TGTGCCAGCAGCGTTCGCGGACTTGAGCAGTTCTTC; CDR3aa: CASSVRGLEQFF
v_gene: TRBV19; d_gene: -; abundance: -; j_gene: TRBJ1-3; CDR3nt: TGTGCCAGTAGCCCAACGGGGGGAAACACCATATATTTT; CDR3aa: CASSPTGGNTIYF
v_gene: TRBV5-6; d_gene: -; abundance: -; j_gene: TRBJ1-6; CDR3nt: TGTGCCAGCAGCCTGCCGCTAGGAGGGAGGAATTCACCCCTCCACTTT; CDR3aa: CASSLPLGGRNSPLHF
v_gene: TRBV2; d_gene: -; abundance: -; j_gene: TRBJ1-3; CDR3nt: TGTGCCAGCATGATGAGGGGAGGAAACACCATATATTTT; CDR3aa: CASMMRGGNTIYF
v_gene: TRBV19; d_gene: -; abundance: -; j_gene: TRBJ1-2; CDR3nt: TGTGCCAGTAGTAACGGATTTTATGGCTACACCTTC; CDR3aa: CASSNGFYGYTF
v_gene: TRBV10-3; d_gene: -; abundance: -; j_gene: TRBJ2-5; CDR3nt: TGTGCCATCAGTGAACTAGACCGGGAGACCCAGTACTTC; CDR3aa: CAISELDRETQYF
v_gene: TRBV4-1; d_gene: -; abundance: -; j_gene: TRBJ1-1; CDR3nt: TGCGCCAGCAGCCAAGTCATGATGAACACTGAAGCTTTCTTT; CDR3aa: CASSQVMMNTEAFF
v_gene: TRBV19; d_gene: -; abundance: -; j_gene: TRBJ2-3; CDR3nt: TGTGCCAGTAGTCTATACTCAGATACGCAGTATTTT; CDR3aa: CASSLYSDTQYF
v_gene: TRBV20-1; d_gene: -; abundance: -; j_gene: TRBJ2-7; CDR3nt: TGCAGTGCCCCGGACTTAGGGGAGCAGTACTTC; CDR3aa: CSAPDLGEQYF
v_gene: TRBV5-1; d_gene: -; abundance: -; j_gene: TRBJ2-3; CDR3nt: TGCGCCAGCAGCTTCAGGGGGGGAGGAGATACGCAGTATTTT; CDR3aa: CASSFRGGGDTQYF
v_gene: TRBV19; d_gene: -; abundance: -; j_gene: TRBJ2-4; CDR3nt: TGTGCCAGTAGTATCCCTTACGAGTCAGCCAAAAACATTCAGTACTTC; CDR3aa: CASSIPYESAKNIQYF
v_gene: TRBV5-4; d_gene: -; abundance: -; j_gene: TRBJ2-7; CDR3nt: TGTGCCAGCAGTCAAGGGGGGGTCCTGTACGAGCAGTACTTC; CDR3aa: CASSQGGVLYEQYF
v_gene: TRBV29-1; d_gene: TRBD1; abundance: -; j_gene: TRBJ2-7; CDR3nt: TGCAGCGTTGCCAGGGGACAGGGGGCCTACGAGCAGTACTTC; CDR3aa: CSVARGQGAYEQYF
v_gene: TRBV11-2; d_gene: -; abundance: -; j_gene: TRBJ2-7; CDR3nt: TGTGCCAGCAGCTTAGGCGGAGACCTGAGAAGCTACGAGCAGTACTTC; CDR3aa: CASSLGGDLRSYEQYF
v_gene: TRBV4-1; d_gene: TRBD1; abundance: -; j_gene: TRBJ2-7; CDR3nt: TGCGCCAGCAGCCAAGTCCGGGACAGCATGTTCGAGCAGTACTTC; CDR3aa: CASSQVRDSMFEQYF
v_gene: TRBV6-5; d_gene: -; abundance: -; j_gene: TRBJ1-5; CDR3nt: TGTGCCAGCAGCAAACAGGGTTTTGGCAATCAGCCCCAGCATTTT; CDR3aa: CASSKQGFGNQPQHF
v_gene: TRBV6-5; d_gene: -; abundance: -; j_gene: TRBJ1-5; CDR3nt: TGTGCCAGCAGTTACGGGGCGGACCAGCCCCAGCATTTT; CDR3aa: CASSYGADQPQHF
v_gene: TRBV7-9; d_gene: -; abundance: -; j_gene: TRBJ2-7; CDR3nt: TGTGCCAGCAGCCCCGACTTCTACGAGCAGTACTTC; CDR3aa: CASSPDFYEQYF
v_gene: TRBV6-6; d_gene: -; abundance: few; j_gene: TRBJ1-5; CDR3nt: TGTGCCAGCAGTTACTCGGGATCTGGCAATCAGCCCCAGCATTTT; CDR3aa: CASSYSGSGNQPQHF
v_gene: TRBV19; d_gene: TRBD1; abundance: -; j_gene: TRBJ1-2; CDR3nt: TGTGCCAGCTCGACAGGGGAGGTAGATGGCTACACCTTC; CDR3aa: CASSTGEVDGYTF
v_gene: TRBV6-5; d_gene: -; abundance: once; j_gene: TRBJ1-1; CDR3nt: TGTGCCAGCAGTCCTACTACTCATGAGGCTTTCTTT; CDR3aa: CASSPTTHEAFF
v_gene: TRBV6-6; d_gene: -; abundance: -; j_gene: TRBJ1-6; CDR3nt: TGTGCCAGCAGTTACAACAGTGGGAATTCACCCCTCCACTTT; CDR3aa: CASSYNSGNSPLHF
v_gene: TRBV30; d_gene: -; abundance: -; j_gene: TRBJ2-1; CDR3nt: TGTGCCTGGAGTGTACGGAATGAGCAGTTCTTC; CDR3aa: CAWSVRNEQFF
v_gene: TRBV5-6; d_gene: -; abundance: -; j_gene: TRBJ1-5; CDR3nt: TGTGCCAGCGCCCAGGGTAATCAGCCCCAGCATTTT; CDR3aa: CASAQGNQPQHF
v_gene: TRBV5-5; d_gene: -; abundance: once; j_gene: TRBJ1-1; CDR3nt: TGTGCCAGCAGCCATGATTGGGGTACTGAAGCTTTCTTT; CDR3aa: CASSHDWGTEAFF
v_gene: TRBV7-9; d_gene: -; abundance: -; j_gene: TRBJ1-6; CDR3nt: TGTGCCAGCAGTACCGGGACCGAAAATTCACCCCTCCACTTT; CDR3aa: CASSTGTENSPLHF
v_gene: TRBV6-6; d_gene: -; abundance: -; j_gene: TRBJ2-3; CDR3nt: TGTGCCAGCAGGAAAAGGGGGTTGGCAGATACGCAGTATTTT; CDR3aa: CASRKRGLADTQYF
v_gene: TRBV2; d_gene: TRBD1; abundance: -; j_gene: TRBJ2-7; CDR3nt: TGTGCCAGCAGTGAGAGACAGGGGGCGCCGTACGAGCAGTACTTC; CDR3aa: CASSERQGAPYEQYF
v_gene: TRBV6-4; d_gene: TRBD1; abundance: -; j_gene: TRBJ2-2; CDR3nt: TGTGCCAGCAGTGAGTCCCCCGGGACAGGGGGCACCGGGGAGCTGTTTTTT; CDR3aa: CASSESPGTGGTGELFF
v_gene: TRBV6-1; d_gene: -; abundance: -; j_gene: TRBJ2-4; CDR3nt: TGTGCCACCAGGGAGAGTTGGTTTGCCAAAAACATTCAGTACTTC; CDR3aa: CATRESWFAKNIQYF
v_gene: TRBV5-4; d_gene: -; abundance: -; j_gene: TRBJ1-1; CDR3nt: TGTGCCAGCAGCTTGGGAAAGGGGATGAGCACTGAAGCTTTCTTT; CDR3aa: CASSLGKGMSTEAFF
v_gene: TRBV29-1; d_gene: -; abundance: once; j_gene: TRBJ2-7; CDR3nt: TGCAGCGTCCGAGAGTTCTCCTACGAGCAGTACTTC; CDR3aa: CSVREFSYEQYF
v_gene: TRBV6-5; d_gene: TRBD1; abundance: -; j_gene: TRBJ2-1; CDR3nt: TGTGCCAGCGCCCCGGCGGACAGGGTCCTAGAGCAGTTCTTC; CDR3aa: CASAPADRVLEQFF
v_gene: TRBV27; d_gene: TRBD2; abundance: few; j_gene: TRBJ2-7; CDR3nt: TGTGCCAGCAGTTTGAGCGGGAGCTACGAGCAGTACTTC; CDR3aa: CASSLSGSYEQYF
v_gene: TRBV6-6; d_gene: -; abundance: -; j_gene: TRBJ2-1; CDR3nt: TGTGCCAGCAGTGGAGCAAGTAGCAATGAGCAGTTCTTC; CDR3aa: CASSGASSNEQFF
v_gene: TRBV28; d_gene: -; abundance: -; j_gene: TRBJ2-5; CDR3nt: TGTGCCAGCAGTTTTATCGGGCTAGCGAAGGGAGAGACCCAGTACTTC; CDR3aa: CASSFIGLAKGETQYF
v_gene: TRBV29-1; d_gene: -; abundance: -; j_gene: TRBJ1-2; CDR3nt: TGCAGCGTGCCTCGCTGGACACCCAACTATGGCTACACCTTC; CDR3aa: CSVPRWTPNYGYTF